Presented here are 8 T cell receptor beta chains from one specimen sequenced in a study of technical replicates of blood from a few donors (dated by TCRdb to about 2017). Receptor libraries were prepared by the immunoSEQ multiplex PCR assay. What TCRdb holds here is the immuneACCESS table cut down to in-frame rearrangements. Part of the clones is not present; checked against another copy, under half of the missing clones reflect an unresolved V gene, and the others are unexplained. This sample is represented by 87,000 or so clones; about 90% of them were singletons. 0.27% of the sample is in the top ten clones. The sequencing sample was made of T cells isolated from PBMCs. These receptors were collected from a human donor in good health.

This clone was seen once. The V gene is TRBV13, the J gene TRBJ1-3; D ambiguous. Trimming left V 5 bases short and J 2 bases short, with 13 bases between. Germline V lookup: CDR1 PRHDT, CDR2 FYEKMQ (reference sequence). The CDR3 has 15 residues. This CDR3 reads CASSDTRLAGNTIYF. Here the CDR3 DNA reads TGTGCCAGCAGCGACACCCGGCTCGCTGGAAACACCATATATTTT. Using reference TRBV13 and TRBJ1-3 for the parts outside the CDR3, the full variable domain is AAGVIQSPRHLIKEKRETATLKCYPIPRHDTVYWYQQGPGQDPQFLISFYEKMQSDKGSIPDRFSAQQFSDYHSELNMSSLELGDSALYFCASSDTRLAGNTIYFGEGSWLTVV.

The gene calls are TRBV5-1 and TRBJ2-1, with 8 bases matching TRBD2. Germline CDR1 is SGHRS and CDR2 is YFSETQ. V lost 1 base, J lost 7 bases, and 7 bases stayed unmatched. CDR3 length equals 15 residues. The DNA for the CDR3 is TGCGCCAGCAGCTTGACCGGGGGGGGCAGGAATGAGCAGTTCTTC. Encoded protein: CASSLTGGGRNEQFF.

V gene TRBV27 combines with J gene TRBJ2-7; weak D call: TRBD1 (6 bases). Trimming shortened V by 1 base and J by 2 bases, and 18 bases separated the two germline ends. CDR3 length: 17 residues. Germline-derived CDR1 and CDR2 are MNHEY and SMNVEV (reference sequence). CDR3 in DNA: TGTGCCAGCAGTTTATTTTTTAGTGGACAGACTACCTACGAGCAGTACTTC. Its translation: CASSLFFSGQTTYEQYF.

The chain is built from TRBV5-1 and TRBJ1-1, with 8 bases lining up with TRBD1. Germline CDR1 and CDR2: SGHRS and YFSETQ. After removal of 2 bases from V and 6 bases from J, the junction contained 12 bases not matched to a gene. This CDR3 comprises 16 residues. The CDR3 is CASSFGVRGRTSEAFF. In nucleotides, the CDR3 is TGCGCCAGCAGCTTCGGGGTCAGGGGGCGCACCTCTGAAGCTTTCTTT.

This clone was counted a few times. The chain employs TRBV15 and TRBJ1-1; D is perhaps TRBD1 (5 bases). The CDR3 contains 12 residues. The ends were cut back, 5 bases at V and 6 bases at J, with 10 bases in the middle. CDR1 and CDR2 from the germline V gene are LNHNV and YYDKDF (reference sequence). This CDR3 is CATSRDRSEAFF. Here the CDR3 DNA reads TGTGCCACCAGCCGCGACAGATCTGAAGCTTTCTTT.

CDR3 in DNA: TGTGCCAGCAGTCCCGGACTGGGAAGTGTACAGGGGAATGAGCAGTTCTTC. Translating gives CASSPGLGSVQGNEQFF. The chain is built from TRBV28 and TRBJ2-1; 7 bases fit TRBD1. Germline trimming cut 5 bases from V and 7 bases from J; bases unmatched to any gene: 17. The V gene's germline CDR1 is MDHEN and CDR2 SYDVKM. This CDR3 is built from 17 residues.

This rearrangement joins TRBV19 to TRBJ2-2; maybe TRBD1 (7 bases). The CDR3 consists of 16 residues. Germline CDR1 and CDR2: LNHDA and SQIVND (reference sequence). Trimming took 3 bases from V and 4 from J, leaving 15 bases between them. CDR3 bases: TGTGCCAGTAGTATGAGTGGAGGGGGCTTCACCGGGGAGCTGTTTTTT. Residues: CASSMSGGGFTGELFF.

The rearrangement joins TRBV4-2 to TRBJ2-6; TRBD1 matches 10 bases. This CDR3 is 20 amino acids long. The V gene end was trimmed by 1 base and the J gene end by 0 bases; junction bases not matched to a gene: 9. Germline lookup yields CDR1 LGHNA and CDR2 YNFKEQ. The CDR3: CASSQGPPGTGASGANVLTF. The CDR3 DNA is TGTGCCAGCAGCCAAGGACCACCCGGGACAGGGGCCTCTGGGGCCAACGTCCTGACTTTC.